Below are 26 T cell receptor beta chains sequenced from a single sample in a study of blood T cell repertoires in COVID-19. Profiling relied on immunoSEQ multiplex PCR, and the TCRdb table lists in-frame clones only, not all of them. The sample lists 200,000 to 250,000 clones, under 90% occurring once. The source material was peripheral blood. The receptors come from a man in his fifties with acute or convalescent COVID-19.

CDR3 amino acids: CSVEAFYEQYF. CDR3 nucleotide sequence: TGCAGCGTTGAAGCCTTTTACGAGCAGTACTTC. This chain uses TRBV29-1 with TRBJ2-7; D unresolved. CDR3 length: 11 residues. V shed 1 base and J shed 4 bases, with 5 bases lying between them. Germline V CDR1 and CDR2: SQVTM, ANQGSEA.

The rearrangement joins TRBV6-1 to TRBJ1-3, with TRBD1 identical over 8 bases. The CDR3 is 16 amino acids. In germline, CDR1 is MNHNS, CDR2 SASEGT. The V gene end was trimmed by 4 bases and the J gene end by 3 bases; junction bases not matched to a gene: 8. The CDR3 loop reads CASSVVQGGYGNTIYF. DNA of the CDR3: TGTGCCAGCAGTGTCGTACAGGGGGGCTATGGAAACACCATATATTTT.

The chain couples TRBV27 to TRBJ1-2; the match to TRBD1 covers 9 bases. The CDR3 spans 14 residues. V trimming: 0 bases; J trimming: 7 bases; junction bases outside the gene matches: 3. Germline V CDR1 and CDR2: MNHEY, SMNVEV (reference sequence). CDR3 loop: CASSLSVQGAGYTF. In DNA form, the CDR3 reads TGTGCCAGCAGTTTATCGGTACAGGGGGCTGGCTACACCTTC.

The chain employs TRBV7-2 and TRBJ2-2; perhaps TRBD2 as D (7 bases). CDR1 and CDR2 (germline): SGHTA, FQGNSA. Trimming cost V 3 bases and J 6 bases, with 11 bases left between them. The CDR3 has 14 residues. CDR3 nucleotides: TGTGCCAGCAGCTTCCTAGGGGGGGCCGGGGAGCTGTTTTTT. It encodes CASSFLGGAGELFF.

V usage is TRBV7-6 and J usage is TRBJ1-1, with TRBD1 matching 11 bases. CDR1 is SGHVS, CDR2 FNYEAQ, per germline. Germline trimming cut 5 bases from V and 6 bases from J; bases unmatched to any gene: 8. The CDR3 contains 15 residues. This CDR3 is CASSPQGQGGAEAFF. CDR3 bases: TGTGCCAGCAGCCCTCAGGGACAGGGGGGGGCTGAAGCTTTCTTT. Drawing the rest from reference TRBV7-6 and TRBJ1-1, the complete variable domain is GAGVSQSPRYKVTKRGQDVALRCDPISGHVSLYWYRQALGQGPEFLTYFNYEAQQDKSGLPNDRFSAERPEGSISTLTIQRTEQRDSAMYRCASSPQGQGGAEAFFGQGTRLTVV.

This sequence joins TRBV20-1 and TRBJ1-1, with TRBD1 as a possible D gene (6 bases). This CDR3 has 14 amino acids. V lost 3 bases to trimming and J lost 3 bases, with 14 bases between them. The V gene's germline CDR1 is DFQATT and CDR2 SNEGSKA (reference sequence). The CDR3 nucleotides read TGCAGTGCTAGTACAGGGTGGGGGTACACTGAAGCTTTCTTT. This gives the protein CSASTGWGYTEAFF.

The CDR3 sequence: CASRPGTGNTEAFF. The CDR3 nucleotides read TGTGCCAGCAGACCAGGGACAGGCAACACTGAAGCTTTCTTT. The chain links TRBV27 to TRBJ1-1; 8 bases align to TRBD1. CDR1 and CDR2 (germline): MNHEY, SMNVEV (reference sequence). J lost 2 bases, V lost 6 bases, and 5 bases had no gene match. The CDR3 contains 14 residues.

The chain links TRBV7-3 to TRBJ1-2, with 9 bases identical to TRBD1. CDR1 is SGHTA and CDR2 is FQGTGA in the germline V gene. The CDR3 is made up of 13 amino acids. J lost 7 bases, V lost 5 bases, and 5 bases had no gene match. The CDR3 reads CASSKDRGVGYTF. The CDR3 DNA is TGTGCCAGCAGCAAGGACAGGGGTGTTGGCTACACCTTC.

This chain joins TRBV28 and TRBJ1-4; D might be TRBD1 (5 bases). There are 14 residues in the CDR3. Germline V gene data show CDR1 as MDHEN and CDR2 as SYDVKM. Trimming took off 7 bases at V and 4 bases at J, with 13 bases between the two ends. The CDR3 is CASIDGGGNEKLFF. Here the CDR3 DNA reads TGTGCCAGCATCGATGGGGGGGGTAATGAAAAACTGTTTTTT.

This clone was seen a handful of times. The chain is built from TRBV10-3 and TRBJ2-2; 9 nucleotides agree with TRBD2. The CDR3 is made up of 16 amino acids. Germline V gene sequence: CDR1 ENHRY, CDR2 SYGVKD. V lost 8 bases to trimming and J lost 0 bases; unmatched junction nucleotides: 7. This chain's CDR3 is CAIASGVTANTGELFF. The CDR3 nucleotides are TGTGCCATCGCTAGCGGGGTTACGGCGAACACCGGGGAGCTGTTTTTT.

V usage is TRBV6-5 and J usage is TRBJ1-1; D remains unclear. The germline CDR1 and CDR2 sequences are MNHEY and SVGAGI. The CDR3 loop spans 15 amino acids. V was shortened by 2 bases and J by 5 bases, with 15 bases between the two germline ends. CDR3 sequence reads: CASSYSFAGSTEAFF. CDR3 in DNA: TGTGCCAGCAGTTACAGTTTTGCAGGAAGTACTGAAGCTTTCTTT.

The genes are TRBV11-1 and TRBJ1-6; D might be TRBD1 (5 bases). This CDR3 is 13 amino acids long. Trimming removed 1 base at V and 10 bases at J, with 8 bases between. CDR1 is SGHAT, CDR2 FQDESV, per germline (reference sequence). This CDR3 reads CASSLEEGSPLHF. CDR3 coding DNA: TGTGCCAGCAGCTTAGAGGAGGGGTCACCCCTCCACTTT.

This chain connects TRBV2 to TRBJ1-5, with unresolved D. The CDR3 length is 14 residues. Looked up from germline, CDR1 is SNHLY and CDR2 is FYNNEI. The V gene lost 3 bases and the J gene lost 1 base, with 7 bases spanning the gap. The CDR3 DNA reads as TGTGCCAGCAGTGAGTCAGCGAGCAATCAGCCCCAGCATTTT. It is translated as CASSESASNQPQHF.

V is TRBV24-1 and J is TRBJ2-2; 11 nucleotides agree with TRBD1. The CDR3 totals 14 residues. Germline CDR1 reads KGHDR; CDR2 reads SFDVKD. The trim removed 9 bases at V and 4 bases at J, leaving 3 bases unmatched. The CDR3 protein is CATQGTGGTGELFF. The CDR3 bases are TGTGCCACCCAGGGGACAGGGGGCACCGGGGAGCTGTTTTTT.

The chain has TRBV5-1 and TRBJ1-6, with D uncertain. Germline CDR1 SGHRS, CDR2 YFSETQ. Trimming pared 4 bases from V and 9 bases from J, leaving 14 bases between. The CDR3 has 14 amino acids. The DNA for the CDR3 is TGCGCCAGCAGCCCCTCCGGTCTGCCTTCACCCCTCCACTTT. Its protein product is CASSPSGLPSPLHF. The variable domain in full, with the rest retrieved from reference TRBV5-1 and TRBJ1-6, is KAGVTQTPRYLIKTRGQQVTLSCSPISGHRSVSWYQQTPGQGLQFLFEYFSETQRNKGNFPGRFSGRQFSNSRSEMNVSTLELGDSALYLCASSPSGLPSPLHFGNGTRLTVT.

J is TRBJ1-6 and V is TRBV5-5; no firm D call. V was cut by 5 bases and J by 0 bases, with 9 bases left in between. From germline, CDR1 is SGHKS and CDR2 YYEKEE (reference sequence). CDR3 length: 15 amino acids. The CDR3 DNA is TGTGCCAGCAGGGCGGGGTCCTCCTATAATTCACCCCTCCACTTT. It yields the protein CASRAGSSYNSPLHF.

The chain joins TRBV7-8 to TRBJ1-1; 7 positions match TRBD1. This CDR3 has 17 residues. Germline loops: CDR1 SGHVS, CDR2 FQNEAQ. The V and J ends lost 3 bases and 4 bases, in that order; junction bases with no gene match: 14. The CDR3 coding sequence is TGTGCCAGCAGCTTTCCCCGGGACAGCAACCACCCCACTGAAGCTTTCTTT. As protein: CASSFPRDSNHPTEAFF. The full variable domain, in which reference TRBV7-8 and TRBJ1-1 provide the parts outside the CDR3, is GAGVSQSPRYKVAKRGQDVALRCDPISGHVSLFWYQQALGQGPEFLTYFQNEAQLDKSGLPSDRFFAERPEGSVSTLKIQRTQQEDSAVYLCASSFPRDSNHPTEAFFGQGTRLTVV.

The rearrangement joins TRBV6-1 to TRBJ1-2; TRBD1 might be the D (6 bases). Trimming shortened V by 2 bases and J by 6 bases, and 7 bases separated the two germline ends. This CDR3 spans 12 amino acids. CDR1 is MNHNS and CDR2 is SASEGT in the germline V gene. This CDR3 reads CASSESGDGYTF. In nucleotides, the CDR3 is TGTGCCAGCAGTGAATCAGGGGATGGCTACACCTTC.

This clone was picked up a small number of times. The J gene is TRBJ1-5, the V gene TRBV10-3; D is perhaps TRBD1 (6 bases). The CDR3 is 14 residues long. CDR1 ENHRY and CDR2 SYGVKD come from the germline V gene. Trimming left V 4 bases short and J 3 bases short, with 10 bases between. This chain's CDR3 is CAISAGGLNQPQHF. In DNA, the CDR3 is TGTGCCATCAGTGCTGGGGGCCTCAATCAGCCCCAGCATTTT.

Comment on this clone: The sample contains more than one DNA sequence encoding this CDR3. The V and J genes are TRBV18 and TRBJ1-5; 9 bases fit TRBD1. V was clipped by 3 bases and J by 4 bases; unmatched bases: 1. The germline V gene has CDR1 KGHSH and CDR2 LQKENI. The CDR3 has 14 residues. CDR3 DNA: TGTGCCAGCTCACCCGGACAGGGGAATCAGCCCCAGCATTTT. This codes for CASSPGQGNQPQHF.

The gene calls are TRBV10-1 and TRBJ1-6; TRBD1 might be the D (5 bases). V dropped 3 bases and J dropped 13 bases, with 16 bases sitting between them. Germline lookup yields CDR1 WNHNN and CDR2 SYGVQD (reference sequence). The CDR3 totals 14 residues. The CDR3 region is CASSDLREPSPLHF. CDR3 coding DNA: TGCGCCAGCAGTGACCTCAGGGAACCAAGCCCCCTCCACTTT.

This chain links TRBV6-6 with TRBJ1-1, with D possibly TRBD1 on 5 matching bases. V lost 6 bases and J 0 bases, leaving 14 bases between the germline ends. Per the germline V gene, CDR1 is MNHNY and CDR2 is SVGAGI (reference sequence). The CDR3 contains 15 residues. The CDR3 loop is CASSSGGGMNTEAFF. In nucleotides, the CDR3 is TGTGCCAGCAGCTCCGGGGGGGGGATGAACACTGAAGCTTTCTTT.

This clone occurred a few times. V and J are TRBV19 and TRBJ1-4; TRBD1 agrees at 9 bases. CDR3 size: 15 residues. Unmatched junction bases numbered 7, after V lost 4 bases and J lost 7 bases. The V gene's germline CDR1 is LNHDA and CDR2 SQIVND (reference sequence). The CDR3 nucleotides are TGTGCCAGTAGTACCCCGGACAGGGGAGGTGAAAAACTGTTTTTT. Its translation: CASSTPDRGGEKLFF.

The chain joins TRBV5-1 to TRBJ2-2, with D maybe TRBD1 (5 bases). This CDR3 region has 15 residues. Trimming pared 3 bases from V and 3 bases from J, leaving 12 bases between. CDR1 and CDR2 (germline): SGHRS, YFSETQ. CDR3 region: CASSSGWGDTGELFF. In DNA, the CDR3 is TGCGCCAGCAGCTCTGGCTGGGGCGACACCGGGGAGCTGTTTTTT.

This clone was detected once. V is TRBV19 and J is TRBJ1-1, with TRBD1 matching 7 bases. Germline assignment: CDR1 LNHDA and CDR2 SQIVND (reference sequence). The CDR3 runs 13 residues. V shed 4 bases and J 5 bases; nucleotides not matched to a gene: 4. DNA for the CDR3: TGTGCCAGTAGTAGGGACAGTGGAACTGAAGCTTTCTTT. It translates to CASSRDSGTEAFF.

Remarks on this clone: Distinct nucleotide sequences in the sample also encode this CDR3. The rearrangement joins TRBV7-9 to TRBJ1-4, with D hard to call. V lost 5 bases, J lost 8 bases, and 9 bases lay in between. The CDR3 length is 12 residues. CDR1 and CDR2 from the germline V gene are SEHNR and FQNEAQ (reference sequence). In DNA, the CDR3 is TGTGCCAGCAGCGCCGCGGGGGAAAAACTGTTTTTT. Translating it yields CASSAAGEKLFF.